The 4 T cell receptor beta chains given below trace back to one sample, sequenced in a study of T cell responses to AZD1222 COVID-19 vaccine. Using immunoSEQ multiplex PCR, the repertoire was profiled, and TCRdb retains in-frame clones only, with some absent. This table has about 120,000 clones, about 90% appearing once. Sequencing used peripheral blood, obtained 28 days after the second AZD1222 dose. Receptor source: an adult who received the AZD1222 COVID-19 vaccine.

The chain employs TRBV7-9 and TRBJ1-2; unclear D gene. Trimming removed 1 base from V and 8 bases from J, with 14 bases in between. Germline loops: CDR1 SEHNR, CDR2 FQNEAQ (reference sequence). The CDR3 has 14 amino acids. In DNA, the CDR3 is TGTGCCAGCAGCTTAGAGGCAGTCGCCGGGGGCTACACCTTC. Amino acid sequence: CASSLEAVAGGYTF.

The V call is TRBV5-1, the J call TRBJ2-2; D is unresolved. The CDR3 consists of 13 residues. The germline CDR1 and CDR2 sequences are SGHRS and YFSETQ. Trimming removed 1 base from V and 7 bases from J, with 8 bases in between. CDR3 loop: CASSLTNGGELFF. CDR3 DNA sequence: TGCGCCAGCAGCTTGACCAATGGCGGGGAGCTGTTTTTT.

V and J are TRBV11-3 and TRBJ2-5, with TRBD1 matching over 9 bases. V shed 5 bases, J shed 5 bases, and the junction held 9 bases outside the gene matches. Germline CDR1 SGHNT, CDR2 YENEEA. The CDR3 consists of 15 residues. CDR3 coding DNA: TGTGCCAGCAGCGAGGGGACAGGGAGTGGTGAGACCCAGTACTTC. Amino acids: CASSEGTGSGETQYF.

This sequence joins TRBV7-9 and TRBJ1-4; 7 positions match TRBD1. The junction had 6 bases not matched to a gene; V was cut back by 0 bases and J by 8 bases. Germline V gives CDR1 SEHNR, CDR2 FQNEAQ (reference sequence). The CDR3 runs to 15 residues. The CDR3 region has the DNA TGTGCCAGCAGCTTAGCGCGGAGGACAGGAGAAAAACTGTTTTTT. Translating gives CASSLARRTGEKLFF.